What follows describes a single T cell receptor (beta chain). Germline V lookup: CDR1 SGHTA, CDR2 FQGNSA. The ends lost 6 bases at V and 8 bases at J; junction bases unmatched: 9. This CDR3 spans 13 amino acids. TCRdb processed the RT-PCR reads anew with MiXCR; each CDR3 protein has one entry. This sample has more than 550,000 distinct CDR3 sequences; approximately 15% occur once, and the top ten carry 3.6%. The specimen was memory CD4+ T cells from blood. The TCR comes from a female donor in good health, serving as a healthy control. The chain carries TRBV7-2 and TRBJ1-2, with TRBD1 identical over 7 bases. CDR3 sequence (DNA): TGTGCCAGCAGAGAGACAGGGTGGCGCGGCTACACCTTC. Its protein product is CASRETGWRGYTF.